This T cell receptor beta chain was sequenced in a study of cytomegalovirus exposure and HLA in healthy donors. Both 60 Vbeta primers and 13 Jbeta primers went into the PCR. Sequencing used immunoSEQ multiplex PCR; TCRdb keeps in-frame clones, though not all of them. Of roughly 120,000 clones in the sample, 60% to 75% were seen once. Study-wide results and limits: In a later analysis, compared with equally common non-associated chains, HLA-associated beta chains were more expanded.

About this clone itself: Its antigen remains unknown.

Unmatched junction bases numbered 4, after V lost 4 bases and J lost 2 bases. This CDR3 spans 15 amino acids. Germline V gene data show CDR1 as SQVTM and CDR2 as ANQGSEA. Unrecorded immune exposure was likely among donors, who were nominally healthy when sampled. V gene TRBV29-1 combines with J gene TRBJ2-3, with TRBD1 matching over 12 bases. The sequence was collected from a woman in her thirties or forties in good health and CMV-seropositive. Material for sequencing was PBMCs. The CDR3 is CSVGGGQGATDTQYF. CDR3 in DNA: TGCAGCGTTGGGGGGGGACAGGGGGCCACAGATACGCAGTATTTT.